One and the same sample provided the 18 T cell receptor beta chains below, sequenced in a study of cytomegalovirus exposure and HLA in healthy donors. It was with 60 Vbeta and 13 Jbeta primers that the PCR ran. Repertoires were generated with immunoSEQ multiplex PCR, while TCRdb's copy carries only in-frame clones and drops some. The table shows 120,000 or so clones, with 10% occurring only once. Sequencing used PBMCs. These receptor sequences come from a young woman in good health and CMV-seropositive.

The chain links TRBV19 to TRBJ2-3, with D perhaps TRBD2 (5 bases). V lost 2 bases, J lost 5 bases, and 14 bases lay in between. CDR3 length: 15 residues. Looked up from germline, CDR1 is LNHDA and CDR2 is SQIVND (reference sequence). Here the CDR3 DNA reads TGTGCCAGTAGTATAACGAGCGGTTCGGGAGATACGCAGTATTTT. This gives the protein CASSITSGSGDTQYF.

This clone was seen a handful of times. The chain employs TRBV19 and TRBJ1-1, with D hard to call. Germline CDR1 and CDR2: LNHDA and SQIVND (reference sequence). The CDR3 consists of 15 residues. V was clipped by 3 bases and J by 5 bases, with 16 bases between them. DNA for the CDR3: TGTGCCAGTAGTATTTCGGCAGGAATTTGGACTGAAGCTTTCTTT. This translates into CASSISAGIWTEAFF.

The chain couples TRBV7-8 to TRBJ1-5, with 7 bases identical to TRBD1. The CDR3 has 19 amino acids. With V trimmed by 4 bases and J by 4 bases, 19 bases remained unmatched. The V gene's germline CDR1 is SGHVS and CDR2 FQNEAQ. Here the CDR3 reads CASSSSLFPGQVKNQPQHF. The CDR3 DNA sequence: TGTGCCAGCAGCTCCTCCCTCTTTCCAGGACAGGTTAAAAATCAGCCCCAGCATTTT.

A few counts support this clone. This sequence joins TRBV2 and TRBJ2-1; 8 bases agree with TRBD2. V lost 9 bases to trimming and J lost 7 bases; unmatched junction nucleotides: 14. The CDR3 runs to 15 residues. Germline values: CDR1 SNHLY, CDR2 FYNNEI. The chain's CDR3 is CARGPTSGGGNEQFF. CDR3 sequence (DNA): TGTGCCAGGGGGCCAACTAGCGGTGGGGGGAATGAGCAGTTCTTC. The whole variable domain, filled in from reference TRBV2 and TRBJ2-1, reads EPEVTQTPSHQVTQMGQEVILRCVPISNHLYFYWYRQILGQKVEFLVSFYNNEISEKSEIFDDQFSVERPDGSNFTLKIRSTKLEDSAMYFCARGPTSGGGNEQFFGPGTRLTVL.

This clone was recorded a few times. The rearrangement links TRBV11-3 to TRBJ2-1; 11 bases fit TRBD2. This CDR3 region has 15 residues. The ends lost 1 base at V and 7 bases at J; junction bases unmatched: 3. Looked up from germline, CDR1 is SGHNT and CDR2 is YENEEA. This CDR3 reads CASSLAGLAVNEQFF. The CDR3 DNA follows: TGTGCCAGCAGCTTAGCGGGACTAGCGGTTAATGAGCAGTTCTTC.

A few counts support this clone. The genes are TRBV28 and TRBJ2-7; D perhaps matches TRBD2 (5 bases). Germline values: CDR1 MDHEN, CDR2 SYDVKM. The length of the CDR3 is 13 residues. The V end was cut by 6 bases, the J end by 3 bases, with 12 bases between. DNA for the CDR3: TGTGCCAGCAGCTTACCTCGGGACTACGAGCAGTACTTC. Residues: CASSLPRDYEQYF.

The V and J genes are TRBV6-1 and TRBJ1-5; 10 nucleotides align to TRBD1. CDR1 is MNHNS, CDR2 SASEGT, per germline. The CDR3 totals 16 residues. Trimming removed 1 base from V and 7 bases from J; junction bases left unmatched: 7. Here the CDR3 reads CASSEVPDRGNQPQHF. CDR3 DNA sequence: TGTGCCAGCAGTGAAGTACCGGACAGGGGGAACCAGCCCCAGCATTTT.

The J gene is TRBJ2-5, the V gene TRBV7-3, with no clear D. The V gene's germline CDR1 is SGHTA and CDR2 FQGTGA. The CDR3 has 13 residues. Trimming left V 5 bases short and J 7 bases short, with 14 bases between. The DNA for the CDR3 is TGTGCCAGCAGCCCAACCTCCCCGGGGACCCAGTACTTC. Translation: CASSPTSPGTQYF.

The chain links TRBV6-1 to TRBJ1-5; D perhaps matches TRBD1 (6 bases). Per germline, CDR1 MNHNS and CDR2 SASEGT. V dropped 5 bases and J dropped 6 bases, with 17 bases sitting between them. The CDR3 extends over 15 amino acids. The CDR3: CASSPQIGGGQPQHF. The DNA of the CDR3 is TGTGCCAGCAGTCCCCAGATAGGGGGGGGTCAGCCCCAGCATTTT.

The J gene is TRBJ2-7, the V gene TRBV6-1; D unclear. This CDR3 region has 15 residues. Germline V lookup: CDR1 MNHNS, CDR2 SASEGT. Trimming removed 6 bases at V and 7 bases at J, with 22 bases between. The CDR3 region has the DNA TGTGCCAGCAGGACCCTATTCGGGTCCAGTAAGGAGCAGTACTTC. Translated: CASRTLFGSSKEQYF.

The chain couples TRBV2 to TRBJ2-1, with a weak D call TRBD2 (6 bases). V shed 7 bases and J shed 10 bases, with 11 bases lying between them. The CDR3 runs 11 residues. Germline values: CDR1 SNHLY, CDR2 FYNNEI. Written as DNA, the CDR3 is TGTGCCAGCACCGGGACTCGGGAGCAGTTCTTC. Translated: CASTGTREQFF. Looking up the rest from reference TRBV2 and TRBJ2-1 gives the full variable domain: EPEVTQTPSHQVTQMGQEVILRCVPISNHLYFYWYRQILGQKVEFLVSFYNNEISEKSEIFDDQFSVERPDGSNFTLKIRSTKLEDSAMYFCASTGTREQFFGPGTRLTVL.

The chain recombines TRBV5-6 with TRBJ1-2, with D possibly being TRBD1 (5 bases). V gave up 4 bases and J gave up 5 bases, with 15 bases separating them. This CDR3 has 14 amino acids. CDR1 is SGHDT and CDR2 is YYEEEE in the germline V gene. CDR3 DNA: TGTGCCAGCAGCCCCGGGCTTGGGACTTATGGCTACACCTTC. It encodes CASSPGLGTYGYTF.

This clone turned up a few times. In nucleotides, the CDR3 is TGTGCCAGTAGTATATCTTCCAGGGGGTCCACCTACGAGCAGTACTTC. This gives the protein CASSISSRGSTYEQYF. The V gene is TRBV19, the J gene TRBJ2-7, with 7 bases that match TRBD1. Germline V lookup: CDR1 LNHDA, CDR2 SQIVND (reference sequence). The junction had 9 bases not matched to a gene; V was cut back by 2 bases and J by 2 bases. The CDR3 length is 16 residues. The whole variable domain, filled in from reference TRBV19 and TRBJ2-7, reads DGGITQSPKYLFRKEGQNVTLSCEQNLNHDAMYWYRQDPGQGLRLIYYSQIVNDFQKGDIAEGYSVSREKKESFPLTVTSAQKNPTAFYLCASSISSRGSTYEQYFGPGTRLTVT.

The rearrangement links TRBV5-8 to TRBJ2-3; TRBD2 aligns across 9 bases. The CDR3 consists of 15 residues. The germline CDR1 and CDR2 sequences are SGHTS and YDEGEE. Trimming cost V 5 bases and J 2 bases; bases outside gene matches: 6. The CDR3 here is CASSGTSFPTDTQYF. CDR3 DNA: TGTGCCAGCAGTGGGACTAGCTTCCCCACAGATACGCAGTATTTT.

This rearrangement joins TRBV29-1 to TRBJ1-1; D is uncertain. The CDR3 covers 14 residues. V was shortened by 3 bases and J by 2 bases, with 13 bases between the two germline ends. The germline CDR1 and CDR2 sequences are SQVTM and ANQGSEA. The CDR3 DNA is TGCAGCGTTGAGAGGGTTGTGCTTAACACTGAAGCTTTCTTT. As protein: CSVERVVLNTEAFF.

This clone was picked up a small number of times. The chain couples TRBV19 to TRBJ1-1; 7 bases align to TRBD1. The CDR3 has 15 residues. Trimming removed 3 bases from V and 10 bases from J; junction bases left unmatched: 14. Germline V CDR1 and CDR2: LNHDA, SQIVND (reference sequence). As DNA, the CDR3 is TGTGCCAGTAGTATCGCAGGGCGCAGGGGGGACGGAGCTTTCTTT. This translates into CASSIAGRRGDGAFF.

This clone showed up just a few times. The identical CDR3 is also encoded by other nucleotide sequences in the sample. This rearrangement joins TRBV5-1 to TRBJ1-1; D is perhaps TRBD1 (5 bases). The ends were cut back, 1 base at V and 4 bases at J, with 11 bases in the middle. Germline-derived CDR1 and CDR2 are SGHRS and YFSETQ. This CDR3 region has 14 residues. The CDR3 nucleotides read TGCGCCAGCAGCTTGCTCGGCCAGGGCACTGAAGCTTTCTTT. Protein sequence: CASSLLGQGTEAFF.

This chain connects TRBV28 to TRBJ1-1; 8 bases are shared with TRBD1. CDR3 length: 14 residues. Germline loops: CDR1 MDHEN, CDR2 SYDVKM. Losses at the gene ends were 8 bases for V and 1 base for J; bases not matched to a gene: 6. The CDR3 bases are TGTGCCAGCGTGACAGGGGAGGGGAACACTGAAGCTTTCTTT. Its translation: CASVTGEGNTEAFF.